Listed below are T cell receptor beta chains from one sample, sequenced in a study of shared clonotypes between healthy human individuals. TCRdb's copy holds only in-frame clones and misses some; the assay was immunoSEQ multiplex PCR. The sample shows about a million clones, 60% to 85% of them seen only once. Sequenced: memory CD4+ T cells from PBMCs. The receptors were gathered from a young man in good health. Some clones in this sample may be carry-over from other donors' samples. Each CDR3 is given without its conserved first and last residue.

>TRBV30|TRBJ1-1
AWSVQNLLDTEAF
>TRBV7-8|TRBJ1-2
ASSQREDRGDGYT
>TRBV5-8|TRBJ1-2
ASSLDTQGAVYGYT
>TRBV7-2|TRBJ1-5
ASSLTGGGPNQPQH
>TRBV28|TRBJ2-7
ASSSVGSSYEQY
>TRBV5-4|TRBJ2-7
ASSLPSGLAGGEQY
>TRBV10-3|TRBJ2-5
AISDRDKETQY
>TRBV5-1|TRBJ2-5
ASSLQGREEETQY
>TRBV9|TRBJ1-2
ASSAHSYGYT
>TRBV7-6|TRBJ2-1
ASSLVPEAYNEQF
>TRBV29-1|TRBJ2-6
SVLIHISGANVLT
>TRBV6-5|TRBJ2-7
ASRETGTGDNEQY
>TRBV18|TRBJ2-1
ASSPSLAGGNEQF
>TRBV4-3|TRBJ2-2
ASSGQPLNTGELF
>TRBV5-4|TRBJ2-5
ASSLGRPGGAETQY
>TRBV20-1|TRBJ1-4
SAPDNEKLF
>TRBV5-1|TRBJ2-7
ASSREGQSSYEQY
>TRBV7-3|TRBJ2-1
ASSFPGGSSYNEQF
>TRBV27|TRBJ2-1
ASSLRGGYNEQF
>TRBV11-3|TRBJ2-2
ASSRGGGADTGELF
>TRBV27|-
ASSTTGGPYEQY
>TRBV2|TRBJ1-1
ARSEPKNTEAF
>TRBV5-4|TRBJ1-1
ASSLEQVNTEAF
>TRBV5-4|TRBJ2-7
ASSRNPAGAYEQY
>TRBV2|TRBJ2-7
ASIPRGRATSSSY
>TRBV4-1|TRBJ2-7
ASSHPGQRGSYEQY
>TRBV11-2|TRBJ2-7
ASSLSGVGFRSHYEQY
>TRBV5-1|TRBJ1-1
ASSSSVMNTEAF
>TRBV4-1|TRBJ2-3
ASSQHPAGRSTDTQY
>TRBV5-1|TRBJ2-1
ASSPGLAGEGEQF
>TRBV7-8|TRBJ1-3
ASSLWDSGNTIY
>TRBV5-1|TRBJ2-7
ASSLRVGAYEQY
>TRBV5-1|TRBJ2-7
ASSQRQGGIYEQY